This section outlines one TCR beta chain sequence together with its context. Preparation of the TCRbeta library involved a method that used unique molecular identifiers. TCRdb re-called the PCR reads through MiXCR, storing one row per CDR3 protein. Of over 550,000 distinct CDR3 sequences in the sample, roughly 10% were seen once. The CDR3 is 14 amino acids. The germline gives CDR1 SQVTM, CDR2 ANQGSEA. Trimming at V came to 7 bases and at J to 4 bases, leaving 12 bases not matched to a gene. This sample is part of a study of T-cell reconstitution after alpha-beta-depleted transplantation in children. Material: PBMCs from the stem cell graft donor, obtained from the stem cell graft. The chain combines TRBV29-1 with TRBJ2-5, with 7 positions matching TRBD2. The receptor was isolated from a human donor who donated a stem cell graft to a child with acute myeloid leukemia. This CDR3 reads CSDAPGGRGETQYF. The CDR3, as DNA: TGCAGCGACGCCCCGGGTGGGAGGGGAGAGACCCAGTACTTC.